This paragraph covers one T cell receptor (beta chain) sequence. The data are from a study of blood T cell repertoires in COVID-19. Overall study: T cells, B-cell-depleted T cells, or PBMCs supplied cDNA or gDNA.

Assay: immunoSEQ multiplex PCR; the TCRdb copy retains only in-frame clones and omits some. The sample has 150,000 to 200,000 clones, approximately 83% seen once; the top ten hold 13%. Germline-derived CDR1 and CDR2 are SGHRS and YFSETQ. The CDR3 covers 13 residues. V was shortened by 4 bases and J by 5 bases, with 12 bases between the two germline ends. Participant ages covered roughly 18 to 89 years across 25 or so US areas. Donors were grouped by their self-reported clinical history. Recovery meant two consecutive negative NP/OP PCR tests, professional clearance, or resolved symptoms. The chain links TRBV5-1 to TRBJ1-1; TRBD1 is a possible D gene (6 bases). This receptor was taken from an older woman who had recovered from COVID-19. Specimen: PBMCs or T cells enriched from blood (not recorded which). The CDR3 DNA follows: TGCGCCAGCAGCCGGACAGCTCGGACTGAAGCTTTCTTT. It specifies CASSRTARTEAFF.